The clone carrying this TCR beta chain was found many times. For Graves' hyperthyroidism to be stable, ophthalmopathy could not progress within 18 months. The CDR3 is made up of 17 amino acids. The J segment lost 4 bases and the V segment lost 6 bases, leaving 10 bases of the junction unmatched. Germline CDR1 and CDR2: MNHNS and SASEGT. This sample is drawn from a study of T cells in Graves' hyperthyroidism and ophthalmopathy. Researchers amplified the TCR beta CDR3 regions from RNA transcripts. Carried out on the TCR CDR3, a first-round RT-PCR used the HTBI primer set. TCRdb re-called the multiplex PCR reads through MiXCR, storing one row per CDR3 protein. In the table there are 550,000 to 600,000 distinct CDR3 sequences, about a sixth of which are singletons.

This clonotype originated in a woman between 18 and 29 years old with Graves' hyperthyroidism. Sequencing input: blood. The V gene is TRBV6-1, the J gene TRBJ2-1; TRBD2 matches at 12 bases. The CDR3 here is CASRPRKTSGSYNEQFF. In nucleotides, the CDR3 is TGTGCCAGCAGACCTAGGAAGACTAGCGGGAGTTACAATGAGCAGTTCTTC.